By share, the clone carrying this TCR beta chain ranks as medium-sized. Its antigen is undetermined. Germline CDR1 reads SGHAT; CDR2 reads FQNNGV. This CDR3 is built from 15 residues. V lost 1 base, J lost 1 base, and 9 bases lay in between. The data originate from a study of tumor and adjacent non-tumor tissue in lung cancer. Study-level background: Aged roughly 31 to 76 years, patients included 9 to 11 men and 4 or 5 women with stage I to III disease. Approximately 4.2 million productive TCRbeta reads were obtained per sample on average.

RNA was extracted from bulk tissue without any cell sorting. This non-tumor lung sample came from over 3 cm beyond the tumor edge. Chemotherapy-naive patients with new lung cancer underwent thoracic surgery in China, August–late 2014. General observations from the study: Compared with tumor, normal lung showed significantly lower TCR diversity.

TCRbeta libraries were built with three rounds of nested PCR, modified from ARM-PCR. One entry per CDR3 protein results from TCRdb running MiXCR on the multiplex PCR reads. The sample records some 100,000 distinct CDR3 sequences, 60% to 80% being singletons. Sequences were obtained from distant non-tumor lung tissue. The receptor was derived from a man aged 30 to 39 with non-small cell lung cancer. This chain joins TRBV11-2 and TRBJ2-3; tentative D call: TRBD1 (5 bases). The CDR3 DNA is TGTGCCAGCAGCTTAGGTGTAGGGGGCACAGATACGCAGTATTTT. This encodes CASSLGVGGTDTQYF.